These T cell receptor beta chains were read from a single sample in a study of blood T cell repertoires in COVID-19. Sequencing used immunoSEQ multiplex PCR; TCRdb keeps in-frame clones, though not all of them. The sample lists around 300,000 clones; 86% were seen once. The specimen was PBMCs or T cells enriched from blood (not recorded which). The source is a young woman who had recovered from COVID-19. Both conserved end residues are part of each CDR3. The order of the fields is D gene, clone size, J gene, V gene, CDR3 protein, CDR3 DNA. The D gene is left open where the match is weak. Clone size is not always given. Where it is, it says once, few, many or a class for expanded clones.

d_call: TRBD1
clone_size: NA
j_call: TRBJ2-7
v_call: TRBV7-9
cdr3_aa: CASSWDRPYEQYF
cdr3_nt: TGTGCCAGCAGTTGGGACAGACCCTACGAGCAGTACTTC

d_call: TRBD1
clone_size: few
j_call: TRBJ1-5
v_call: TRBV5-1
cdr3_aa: CASSLEGGGGNQPQHF
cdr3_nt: TGCGCCAGCAGCTTAGAAGGGGGCGGTGGCAATCAGCCCCAGCATTTT

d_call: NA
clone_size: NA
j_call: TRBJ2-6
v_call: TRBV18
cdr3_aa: CASSPSTLGGANVLTF
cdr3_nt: TGTGCCAGCTCACCAAGCACTCTCGGGGGGGCCAACGTCCTGACTTTC

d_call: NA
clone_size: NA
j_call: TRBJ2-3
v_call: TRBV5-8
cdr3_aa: CASSLAESTDTQYF
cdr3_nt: TGTGCCAGCAGCTTGGCTGAGAGCACAGATACGCAGTATTTT

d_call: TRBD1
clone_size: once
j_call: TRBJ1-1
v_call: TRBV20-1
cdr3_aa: CSASGTGNTEAFF
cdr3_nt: TGCAGTGCTAGTGGGACAGGGAACACTGAAGCTTTCTTT

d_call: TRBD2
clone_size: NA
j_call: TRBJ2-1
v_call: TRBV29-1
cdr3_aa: CSVGDYHEQFF
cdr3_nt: TGCAGCGTTGGGGACTACCATGAGCAGTTCTTC

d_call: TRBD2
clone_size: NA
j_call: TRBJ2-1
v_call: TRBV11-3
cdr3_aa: CASSLVTSGLSNEQFF
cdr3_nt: TGTGCCAGCAGCTTAGTGACTAGCGGACTTTCAAATGAGCAGTTCTTC

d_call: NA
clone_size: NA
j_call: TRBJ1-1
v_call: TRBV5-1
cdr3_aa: CASSQRQVPNTEAFF
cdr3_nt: TGCGCCAGCAGCCAGAGACAGGTCCCCAACACTGAAGCTTTCTTT

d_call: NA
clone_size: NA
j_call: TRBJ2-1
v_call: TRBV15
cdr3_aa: CATSRAGGQAWFNEQFF
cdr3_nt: TGTGCCACCAGCAGGGCTGGAGGTCAGGCGTGGTTCAATGAGCAGTTCTTC

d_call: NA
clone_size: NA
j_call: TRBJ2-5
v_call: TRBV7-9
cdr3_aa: CASSLNSGQETQYF
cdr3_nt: TGTGCCAGCAGCTTAAATAGCGGACAAGAGACCCAGTACTTC

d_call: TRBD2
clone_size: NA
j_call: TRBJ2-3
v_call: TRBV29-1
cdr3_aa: CSVEENRHAASGSQDTQYF
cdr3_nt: TGCAGCGTTGAAGAAAACCGACACGCCGCTAGCGGGAGTCAAGATACGCAGTATTTT

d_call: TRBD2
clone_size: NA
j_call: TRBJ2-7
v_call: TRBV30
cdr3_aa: CAWSSPPSGGRNEQYF
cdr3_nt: TGTGCCTGGAGTTCGCCCCCTAGCGGGGGGAGAAACGAGCAGTACTTC

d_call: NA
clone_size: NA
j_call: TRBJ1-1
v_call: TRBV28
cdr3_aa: CASGGSVPNTEAFF
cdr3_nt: TGTGCCAGTGGGGGGTCGGTTCCGAACACTGAAGCTTTCTTT

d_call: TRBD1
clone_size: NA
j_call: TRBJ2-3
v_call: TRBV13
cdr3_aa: CASSATGWGIRGTDTQYF
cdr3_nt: TGTGCCAGCAGCGCGACAGGGTGGGGAATTCGCGGCACAGATACGCAGTATTTT

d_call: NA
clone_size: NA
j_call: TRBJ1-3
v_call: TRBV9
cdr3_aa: CASSVGTDSGNTIYF
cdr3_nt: TGTGCCAGCAGCGTAGGAACAGACTCTGGAAACACCATATATTTT

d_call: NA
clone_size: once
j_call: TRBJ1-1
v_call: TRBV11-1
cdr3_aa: CASSPGQTEAFF
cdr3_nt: TGTGCCAGCAGCCCAGGACAGACTGAAGCTTTCTTT

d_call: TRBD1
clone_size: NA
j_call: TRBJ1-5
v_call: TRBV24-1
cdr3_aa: CATSDRGHQPQHF
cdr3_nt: TGTGCCACCAGCGACAGGGGACATCAGCCCCAGCATTTT

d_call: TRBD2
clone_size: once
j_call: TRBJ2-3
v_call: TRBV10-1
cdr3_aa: CASSEGSGMATQYF
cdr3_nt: TGCGCCAGCAGTGAAGGAAGCGGGATGGCTACGCAGTATTTT

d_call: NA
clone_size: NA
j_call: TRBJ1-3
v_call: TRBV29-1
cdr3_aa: CSAYPGSGNTIYF
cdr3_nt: TGCAGCGCCTACCCCGGTTCAGGAAACACCATATATTTT

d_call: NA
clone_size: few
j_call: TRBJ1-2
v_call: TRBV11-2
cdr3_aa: CASSSADDRGYTF
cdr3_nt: TGTGCCAGCAGCTCCGCGGATGATCGGGGCTACACCTTC

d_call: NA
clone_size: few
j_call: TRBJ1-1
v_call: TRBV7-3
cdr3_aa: CASSLNTNTEAFF
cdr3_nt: TGTGCCAGCAGCTTAAACACCAACACTGAAGCTTTCTTT

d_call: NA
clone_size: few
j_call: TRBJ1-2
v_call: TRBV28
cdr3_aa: CASKSRFNYGYTF
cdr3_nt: TGTGCCAGCAAGTCCAGGTTTAACTATGGCTACACCTTC

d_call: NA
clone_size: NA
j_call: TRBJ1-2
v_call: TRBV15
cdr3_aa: CATSRSLKDSYGYTF
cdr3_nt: TGTGCCACCAGCAGGAGTCTCAAGGACAGTTATGGCTACACCTTC

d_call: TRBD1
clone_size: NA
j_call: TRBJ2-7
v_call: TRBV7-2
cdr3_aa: CASRDGTGGHEQYF
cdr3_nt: TGTGCCAGCAGGGATGGGACAGGGGGCCACGAGCAGTACTTC

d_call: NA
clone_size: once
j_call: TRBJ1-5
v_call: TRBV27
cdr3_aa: CASMWAGGNQPQHF
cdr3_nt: TGTGCCAGCATGTGGGCCGGTGGCAATCAGCCCCAGCATTTT

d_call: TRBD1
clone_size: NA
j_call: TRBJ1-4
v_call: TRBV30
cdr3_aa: CAWSTGVNEKLFF
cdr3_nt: TGTGCCTGGTCGACAGGGGTCAATGAAAAACTGTTTTTT

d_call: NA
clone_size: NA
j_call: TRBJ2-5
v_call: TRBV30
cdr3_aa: CAWSEQIQETQYF
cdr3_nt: TGTGCCTGGAGTGAACAAATACAAGAGACCCAGTACTTC